This passage covers 22 T cell receptor beta chains from one sample sequenced in a study of T cell responses to AZD1222 COVID-19 vaccine. Using immunoSEQ multiplex PCR, the repertoire was profiled, and TCRdb retains in-frame clones only, with some absent. Seen here are roughly 130,000 clones, about 90% observed once, and the top ten hold approximately 7%. Source: peripheral blood, taken on day 0 of AZD1222 vaccination. Receptors originate from an adult in good health.

The chain couples TRBV28 to TRBJ1-5, with no clear D. Germline CDR1 and CDR2: MDHEN and SYDVKM. This CDR3 region has 13 residues. V lost 4 bases and J 4 bases, leaving 8 bases between the germline ends. The CDR3 DNA reads TGTGCCAGCAGTTACCTCTTGAATCAGCCCCAGCATTTT. Protein product: CASSYLLNQPQHF.

The chain couples TRBV6-6 to TRBJ2-4; D is ambiguous. Germline V lookup: CDR1 MNHNY, CDR2 SVGAGI (reference sequence). This CDR3 contains 12 residues. The germline V and J ends were trimmed by 10 bases and 2 bases, with 9 bases remaining between them. The CDR3 is CATHQTKNIQYF. CDR3 sequence (DNA): TGTGCCACTCATCAAACCAAAAACATTCAGTACTTC.

The chain joins TRBV19 to TRBJ1-5; D remains unclear. There are 15 residues in the CDR3. Germline lookup yields CDR1 LNHDA and CDR2 SQIVND (reference sequence). Trimming stripped 4 bases from V and 7 bases from J, with 17 bases between. The CDR3 DNA reads TGTGCCAGTAGTAGTTATGGTGGGCTGGGACAGCCCCAGCATTTT. It codes for CASSSYGGLGQPQHF. The full variable domain, with the rest looked up from reference TRBV19 and TRBJ1-5, is DGGITQSPKYLFRKEGQNVTLSCEQNLNHDAMYWYRQDPGQGLRLIYYSQIVNDFQKGDIAEGYSVSREKKESFPLTVTSAQKNPTAFYLCASSSYGGLGQPQHFGDGTRLSIL.

The rearrangement links TRBV24-1 to TRBJ2-1; D is uncertain. V lost 0 bases to trimming and J lost 7 bases, with 3 bases between them. The CDR3 is made up of 12 amino acids. Looked up from germline, CDR1 is KGHDR and CDR2 is SFDVKD. The CDR3 DNA sequence: TGTGCCACCAGTGATTTGATAAATGAGCAGTTCTTC. Protein sequence: CATSDLINEQFF.

The chain combines TRBV10-3 with TRBJ2-5, with D maybe TRBD2 (7 bases). This CDR3 region has 15 residues. Trimming removed 3 bases from V and 5 bases from J, with 16 bases in between. In germline, CDR1 is ENHRY, CDR2 SYGVKD. CDR3 amino acids: CAISDPSRGGETQYF. The CDR3 DNA reads as TGTGCCATCAGTGACCCTTCCAGGGGAGGGGAGACCCAGTACTTC.

The J gene is TRBJ2-1, the V gene TRBV11-2; 9 nucleotides align to TRBD1. Trimming took 1 base from V and 9 from J; bases not matched to a gene: 4. Per germline, CDR1 SGHAT and CDR2 FQNNGV. CDR3 size: 14 residues. This CDR3 is CASSLGQGGREQFF. As DNA, the CDR3 is TGTGCCAGCAGCTTAGGACAGGGGGGTCGTGAGCAGTTCTTC.

This chain joins TRBV7-2 and TRBJ2-1, with a weak D call TRBD2 (5 bases). The CDR3 sequence is 17 residues long. CDR1 is SGHTA, CDR2 FQGNSA, per germline. V lost 2 bases and J 4 bases, leaving 18 bases between the germline ends. This chain's CDR3 is CASSLLRRAAGYNEQFF. CDR3 DNA sequence: TGTGCCAGCAGCTTATTGCGACGGGCGGCGGGTTACAATGAGCAGTTCTTC.

The rearrangement links TRBV19 to TRBJ1-6; D gene ambiguous. The CDR3 length is 13 residues. The V end was cut by 4 bases, the J end by 10 bases, with 11 bases between. Germline V gene data show CDR1 as LNHDA and CDR2 as SQIVND (reference sequence). DNA for the CDR3: TGTGCCAGTAGTAGGATCATTACCTCACCCCTCCACTTT. Protein product: CASSRIITSPLHF.

This clone showed up just once. The genes are TRBV7-2 and TRBJ2-1; 14 bases match TRBD2. The CDR3 is 18 residues long. V gave up 5 bases and J gave up 8 bases; unmatched junction bases: 14. Germline V gene data show CDR1 as SGHTA and CDR2 as FQGNSA. CDR3 DNA: TGTGCCAGCAGCCTCCCACTGGGGACTAGCGGGAGTCCCTATGAGCAGTTCTTC. Protein: CASSLPLGTSGSPYEQFF. The full variable domain, completed using reference TRBV7-2 and TRBJ2-1, is GAGVSQSPSNKVTEKGKDVELRCDPISGHTALYWYRQSLGQGLEFLIYFQGNSAPDKSGLPSDRFSAERTGGSVSTLTIQRTQQEDSAVYLCASSLPLGTSGSPYEQFFGPGTRLTVL.

The chain couples TRBV5-6 to TRBJ1-1; 12 bases line up with TRBD1. The germline CDR1 and CDR2 sequences are SGHDT and YYEEEE. The V gene end was trimmed by 2 bases and the J gene end by 3 bases; junction bases not matched to a gene: 5. This CDR3 has 16 amino acids. The CDR3 DNA is TGTGCCAGCAGCTTCGGGGACAGGGGGCGGGACACTGAAGCTTTCTTT. Its protein is CASSFGDRGRDTEAFF.

This chain uses TRBV19 with TRBJ2-3; 8 bases map to TRBD2. CDR1 and CDR2 from the germline V gene are LNHDA and SQIVND (reference sequence). The CDR3 is made up of 17 amino acids. Germline trimming cut 1 base from V and 4 bases from J; bases unmatched to any gene: 10. CDR3 DNA: TGTGCCAGTAGTATAGCGGCTAGCGGGTATCCCTCAGATACGCAGTATTTT. Translating gives CASSIAASGYPSDTQYF.

CDR3 sequence reads: CASRSYYRAGGGETQYF. The CDR3 nucleotides are TGTGCCAGCAGATCATACTACAGGGCAGGGGGCGGTGAGACCCAGTACTTC. The J gene is TRBJ2-5, the V gene TRBV28; 8 nucleotides align to TRBD1. Germline V CDR1 and CDR2: MDHEN, SYDVKM. With V trimmed by 6 bases and J by 5 bases, 17 bases remained unmatched. The CDR3 length is 17 residues.

The chain couples TRBV3-1 (or the pseudogene TRBV3-2) to TRBJ1-2; D is possibly TRBD1 (6 bases). CDR3 size: 17 residues. From germline, CDR1 is LGHDT and CDR2 YNNKEL (reference sequence). V lost 0 bases and J 0 bases, leaving 14 bases between the germline ends. CDR3 sequence: CASSQDLGRGANYGYTF. CDR3 in DNA: TGTGCCAGCAGCCAAGACCTGGGCAGGGGTGCTAACTATGGCTACACCTTC.

Remarks on this clone: The sample contains more than one DNA sequence encoding this CDR3. The chain uses TRBV3-1 (or the pseudogene TRBV3-2) and TRBJ1-2; D ambiguous. CDR1 and CDR2 (germline): LGHDT, YNNKEL (reference sequence). The CDR3 is 13 residues long. V was shortened by 1 base and J by 2 bases, with 5 bases between the two germline ends. The CDR3 loop is CASSQGGNYGYTF. The CDR3 nucleotides are TGTGCCAGCAGCCAAGGAGGCAACTATGGCTACACCTTC.

The chain combines TRBV7-8 with TRBJ2-7; D is possibly TRBD1 (6 bases). CDR1 and CDR2 (germline): SGHVS, FQNEAQ. The CDR3 totals 12 residues. The V gene lost 4 bases and the J gene lost 7 bases, with 11 bases spanning the gap. Here the CDR3 DNA reads TGTGCCAGCAGCTCAGGGGTGGGGGAGCAGTACTTC. It encodes CASSSGVGEQYF.

V usage is TRBV24-1 and J usage is TRBJ2-1; D might be TRBD1 (6 bases). This CDR3 region has 15 residues. From germline, CDR1 is KGHDR and CDR2 SFDVKD. Trimming pared 9 bases from V and 2 bases from J, leaving 16 bases between. This CDR3 reads CATSPEGVPYNEQFF. The CDR3 DNA reads TGTGCCACCTCCCCTGAGGGGGTCCCCTACAATGAGCAGTTCTTC.

J is TRBJ1-1 and V is TRBV9, with D unclear. This CDR3 has 13 residues. Germline V lookup: CDR1 SGDLS, CDR2 YYNGEE. The ends were cut back, 4 bases at V and 7 bases at J, with 14 bases in the middle. In DNA form, the CDR3 reads TGTGCCAGCAGCCCCAGTCGTCTTGGTGAAGCTTTCTTT. Translating it yields CASSPSRLGEAFF.

V gene TRBV9 combines with J gene TRBJ2-3; 10 bases agree with TRBD1. The CDR3 has 14 amino acids. J lost 5 bases, V lost 0 bases, and 0 bases had no gene match. Germline V gene sequence: CDR1 SGDLS, CDR2 YYNGEE. The CDR3: CASSVGTGGDTQYF. CDR3 coding DNA: TGTGCCAGCAGCGTAGGGACAGGGGGAGATACGCAGTATTTT.

The chain carries TRBV6-5 and TRBJ1-1; TRBD1 might be the D (6 bases). The CDR3 is 16 amino acids. The ends were cut back, 2 bases at V and 4 bases at J, with 17 bases in the middle. The V gene's germline CDR1 is MNHEY and CDR2 SVGAGI. CDR3 sequence: CASSYPPVAGATEAFF. CDR3 in DNA: TGTGCCAGCAGTTACCCCCCCGTGGCAGGGGCCACTGAAGCTTTCTTT.

As DNA, the CDR3 is TGTGCCAGCAGTTACTCCCTGCCGGCAACCTCCTACAATGAGCAGTTCTTC. Translated: CASSYSLPATSYNEQFF. The chain combines TRBV6-7 with TRBJ2-1; D remains ambiguous. TRBV6-7 is sorted into the ORF group, with uncertain function. The CDR3 has 17 amino acids. Trimming took off 0 bases at V and 0 bases at J, with 12 bases between the two ends.

The chain recombines TRBV6-5 with TRBJ1-1; no clear D gene. In germline, CDR1 is MNHEY, CDR2 SVGAGI. The ends were cut back, 7 bases at V and 1 base at J, with 10 bases in the middle. The CDR3 has 13 residues. CDR3 sequence (DNA): TGTGCCAGCACGGTGTCAGAGAACACTGAAGCTTTCTTT. This translates into CASTVSENTEAFF.

CDR3 nucleotide sequence: TGTGCCAGTAGTAGGCCGGGCAGTTACGACGGTCAAGAGACCCAGTACTTC. Its protein product is CASSRPGSYDGQETQYF. This rearrangement joins TRBV19 to TRBJ2-5; no clear D gene. Germline CDR1 is LNHDA and CDR2 is SQIVND (reference sequence). The CDR3 consists of 17 residues. V lost 4 bases and J lost 2, with 20 bases in between.